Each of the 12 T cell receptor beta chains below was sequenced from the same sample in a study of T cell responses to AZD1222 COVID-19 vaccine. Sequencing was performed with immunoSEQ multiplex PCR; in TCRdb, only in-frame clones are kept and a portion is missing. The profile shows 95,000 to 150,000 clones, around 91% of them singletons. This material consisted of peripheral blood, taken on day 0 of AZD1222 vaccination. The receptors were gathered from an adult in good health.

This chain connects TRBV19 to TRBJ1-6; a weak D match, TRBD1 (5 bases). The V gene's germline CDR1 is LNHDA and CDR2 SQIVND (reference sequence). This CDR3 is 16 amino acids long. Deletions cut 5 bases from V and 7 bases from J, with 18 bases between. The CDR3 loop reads CASSPEGRVMNSPLHF. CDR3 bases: TGTGCCAGTAGTCCCGAGGGGCGAGTCATGAATTCACCCCTCCACTTT.

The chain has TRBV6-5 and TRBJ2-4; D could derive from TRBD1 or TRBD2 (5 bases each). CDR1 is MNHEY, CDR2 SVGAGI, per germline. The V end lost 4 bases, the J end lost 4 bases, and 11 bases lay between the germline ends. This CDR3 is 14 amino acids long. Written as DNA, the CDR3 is TGTGCCAGCAGTTCCGGGACGGCGAAAAACATTCAGTACTTC. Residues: CASSSGTAKNIQYF.

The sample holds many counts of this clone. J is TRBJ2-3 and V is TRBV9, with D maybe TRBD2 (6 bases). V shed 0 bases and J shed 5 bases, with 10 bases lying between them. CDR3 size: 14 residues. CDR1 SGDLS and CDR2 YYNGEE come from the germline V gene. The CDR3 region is CASSVAGDLDTQYF. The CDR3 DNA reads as TGTGCCAGCAGCGTAGCGGGGGACCTAGATACGCAGTATTTT.

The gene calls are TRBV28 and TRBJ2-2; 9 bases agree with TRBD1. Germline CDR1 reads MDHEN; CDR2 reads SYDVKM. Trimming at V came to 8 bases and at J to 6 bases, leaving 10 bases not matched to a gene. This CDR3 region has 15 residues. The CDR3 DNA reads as TGTGCCAGCCTCTCCGGGACAGGGTACCCCGGGGAGCTGTTTTTT. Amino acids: CASLSGTGYPGELFF.

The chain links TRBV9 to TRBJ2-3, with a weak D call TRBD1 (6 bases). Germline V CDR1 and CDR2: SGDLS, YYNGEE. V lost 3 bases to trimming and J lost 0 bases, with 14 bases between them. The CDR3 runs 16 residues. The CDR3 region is CASSADPGASTDTQYF. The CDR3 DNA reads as TGTGCCAGCAGCGCAGACCCAGGGGCGAGCACAGATACGCAGTATTTT.

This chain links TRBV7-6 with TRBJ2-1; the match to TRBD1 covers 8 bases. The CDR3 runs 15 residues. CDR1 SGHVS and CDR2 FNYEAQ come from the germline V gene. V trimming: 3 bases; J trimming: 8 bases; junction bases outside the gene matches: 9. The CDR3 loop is CASSFAGQGADEQFF. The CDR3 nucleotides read TGTGCCAGCAGCTTCGCTGGGCAGGGGGCAGATGAGCAGTTCTTC.

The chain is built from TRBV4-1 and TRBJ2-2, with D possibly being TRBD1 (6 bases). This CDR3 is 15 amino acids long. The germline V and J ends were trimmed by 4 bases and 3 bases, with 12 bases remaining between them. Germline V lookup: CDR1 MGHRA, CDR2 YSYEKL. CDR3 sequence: CASSPGTRDTGELFF. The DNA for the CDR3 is TGCGCCAGCAGCCCCGGGACACGAGACACCGGGGAGCTGTTTTTT.

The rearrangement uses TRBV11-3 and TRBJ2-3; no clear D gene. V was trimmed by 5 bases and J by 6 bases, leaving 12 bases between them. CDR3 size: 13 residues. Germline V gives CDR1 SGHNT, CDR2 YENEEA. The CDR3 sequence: CASSPEASDTQYF. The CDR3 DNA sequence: TGTGCCAGCAGCCCCGAGGCCTCCGATACGCAGTATTTT.

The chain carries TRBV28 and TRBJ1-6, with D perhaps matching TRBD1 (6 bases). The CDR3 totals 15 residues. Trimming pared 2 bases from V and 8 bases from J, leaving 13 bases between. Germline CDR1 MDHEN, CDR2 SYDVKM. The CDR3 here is CASSLGGPLDSPLHF. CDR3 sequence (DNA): TGTGCCAGCAGTTTAGGGGGGCCCCTGGATTCACCCCTCCACTTT. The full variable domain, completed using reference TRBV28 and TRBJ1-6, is DVKVTQSSRYLVKRTGEKVFLECVQDMDHENMFWYRQDPGLGLRLIYFSYDVKMKEKGDIPEGYSVSREKKERFSLILESASTNQTSMYLCASSLGGPLDSPLHFGNGTRLTVT.

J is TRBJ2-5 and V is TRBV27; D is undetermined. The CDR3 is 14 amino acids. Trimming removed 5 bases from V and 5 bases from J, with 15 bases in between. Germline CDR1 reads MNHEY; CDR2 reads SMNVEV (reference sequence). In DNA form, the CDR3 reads TGTGCCAGCAGTCTCACCCGGTTAGGGGAGACCCAGTACTTC. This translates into CASSLTRLGETQYF.

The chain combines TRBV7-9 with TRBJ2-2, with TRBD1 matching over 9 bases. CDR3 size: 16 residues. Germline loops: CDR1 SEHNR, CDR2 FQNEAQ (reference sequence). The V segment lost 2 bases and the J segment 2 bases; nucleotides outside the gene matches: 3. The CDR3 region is CASSLLGQGNTGELFF. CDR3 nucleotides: TGTGCCAGCAGCTTATTGGGACAGGGTAACACCGGGGAGCTGTTTTTT.

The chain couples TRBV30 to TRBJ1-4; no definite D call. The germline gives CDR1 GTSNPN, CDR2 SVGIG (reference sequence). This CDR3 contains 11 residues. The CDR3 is CARVGNEKLFF. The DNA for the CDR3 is TGTGCTCGGGTCGGTAATGAAAAACTGTTTTTT.